The 30 T cell receptor beta chains below come from one sample, sequenced in a study of T cells in Graves' hyperthyroidism and ophthalmopathy. What was amplified from RNA transcripts were TCR beta CDR3 regions. In the first-round RT-PCR of the TCR CDR3, the HTBI primer set was used. MiXCR was run by TCRdb on the multiplex PCR reads, yielding one entry per CDR3 protein. The table has 730,000 or so distinct CDR3 sequences, about 17% seen once. Sequencing was performed on blood. These receptors all come from a woman aged 45-59 years with Graves' hyperthyroidism that later progressed to Graves' ophthalmopathy.

This clonotype was seen a handful of times. Sequence at one end of the junction differs from germline and may be a read error. The chain couples TRBV7-7 to TRBJ2-1; 7 nucleotides match TRBD1. The germline V gene has CDR1 SSHAT and CDR2 FNYEAQ (reference sequence). The CDR3 contains 15 residues. CDR3 sequence (DNA): TGTGCTAGCAGCTTAGATCGAGACAGGGAAAATGAGCAGTTCTTC. Translating it yields CASSLDRDRENEQFF. Together with reference TRBV7-7 and TRBJ2-1, the CDR3 gives the full variable domain: GAGVSQSPRYKVTKRGQDVTLRCDPISSHATLYWYQQALGQGPEFLTYFNYEAQPDKSGLPSDRFSAERPEGSISTLTIQRTEQRDSAMYRCASSLDRDRENEQFFGPGTRLTVL.

This clonotype came up a few times. The V gene is TRBV5-6, the J gene TRBJ1-1; TRBD1 aligns across 11 bases. The V segment lost 1 base and the J segment 7 bases; nucleotides outside the gene matches: 6. Germline values: CDR1 SGHDT, CDR2 YYEEEE. The CDR3 is 15 residues long. In nucleotides, the CDR3 is TGTGCCAGCAGCTTGATTGGACAGGGGGCTGGTGAAGCTTTCTTT. It codes for CASSLIGQGAGEAFF.

This clonotype was observed a handful of times. The chain uses TRBV19 and TRBJ2-1, with D possibly TRBD2 on 7 matching bases. The V end lost 5 bases, the J end lost 9 bases, and 26 bases lay between the germline ends. The CDR3 spans 17 residues. The germline V gene has CDR1 LNHDA and CDR2 SQIVND (reference sequence). CDR3 residues: CASSPPVGYRDYGEQFF. The CDR3 nucleotides read TGTGCCAGTAGTCCCCCCGTGGGTTACAGGGACTATGGTGAGCAGTTCTTC. Combining the CDR3 with reference TRBV19 and TRBJ2-1 gives the whole variable domain DGGITQSPKYLFRKEGQNVTLSCEQNLNHDAMYWYRQDPGQGLRLIYYSQIVNDFQKGDIAEGYSVSREKKESFPLTVTSAQKNPTAFYLCASSPPVGYRDYGEQFFGPGTRLTVL.

The genes are TRBV24-1 and TRBJ2-3, with TRBD2 as a possible D gene (5 bases). There are 15 residues in the CDR3. CDR1 is KGHDR, CDR2 SFDVKD, per germline. V was shortened by 4 bases and J by 4 bases, with 14 bases between the two germline ends. CDR3 sequence: CATSDRSEISDTQYF. The CDR3 DNA sequence: TGTGCCACCAGTGACCGTAGCGAGATTTCAGATACGCAGTATTTT.

V usage is TRBV18 and J usage is TRBJ2-7; 9 nucleotides match TRBD1. The CDR3 contains 16 residues. V shed 6 bases, J shed 2 bases, and the junction held 11 bases outside the gene matches. Germline-derived CDR1 and CDR2 are KGHSH and LQKENI. CDR3: CASSPNTGGIAYEQYF. CDR3 nucleotide sequence: TGTGCCAGCTCGCCAAATACAGGGGGCATCGCCTACGAGCAGTACTTC.

This clonotype was observed a handful of times. This rearrangement joins TRBV6-1 to TRBJ1-2; D remains ambiguous. The CDR3 extends over 13 amino acids. The V and J ends lost 8 bases and 2 bases respectively, with 12 bases between them. Germline lookup yields CDR1 MNHNS and CDR2 SASEGT. CDR3 in DNA: TGTGCCAGCGCGGCAGACCCCAACTATGGCTACACCTTC. Translation gives CASAADPNYGYTF.

The chain uses TRBV25-1 and TRBJ2-1; D unclear. Germline-derived CDR1 and CDR2 are MGHDK and SYGVNS. This CDR3 is 12 amino acids long. V lost 1 base and J 13 bases, leaving 11 bases between the germline ends. The CDR3 DNA sequence: TGTGCCAGCAGTGAATTAGCAAGGGATCAGTTCTTC. This sequence encodes CASSELARDQFF.

Only a few counts were recorded for this clonotype. The rearrangement uses TRBV14 and TRBJ2-6; possibly TRBD2 for D (6 bases). Germline V gene lookup returns CDR1 SGHDN and CDR2 FVKESK. Trimming left V 1 base short and J 0 bases short, with 25 bases between. The CDR3 is 22 residues long. The CDR3 DNA reads TGTGCCAGCAGCCAAGTTGGTTCCCAGGGACTTTTTTTAAGCTCTGGGGCCAACGTCCTGACTTTC. Its protein product is CASSQVGSQGLFLSSGANVLTF.

At least ten counts were recorded for this clonotype. The chain carries TRBV5-1 and TRBJ1-5; D remains ambiguous. The CDR3 is made up of 14 amino acids. Germline CDR1 is SGHRS and CDR2 is YFSETQ. V was cut by 2 bases and J by 6 bases, with 12 bases left in between. CDR3 coding DNA: TGCGCCAGCAGCTTAGGGTCGGGTGTTCAGCCCCAGCATTTT. Translating it yields CASSLGSGVQPQHF.

Only one count was recorded for this clonotype. The CDR3 loop is CASSVRGTETEAFF. CDR3 nucleotide sequence: TGTGCCAGCAGCGTACGGGGGACGGAAACTGAAGCTTTCTTT. The rearrangement joins TRBV9 to TRBJ1-1, with D perhaps TRBD1 (5 bases). V lost 1 base to trimming and J lost 5 bases, with 12 bases between them. CDR3 length: 14 residues. CDR1 and CDR2 (germline): SGDLS, YYNGEE.

The V and J genes are TRBV6-1 and TRBJ2-5; possibly TRBD1 for D (6 bases). The CDR3 runs 14 residues. Germline V lookup: CDR1 MNHNS, CDR2 SASEGT. V was clipped by 6 bases and J by 5 bases, with 16 bases between them. The CDR3 DNA is TGTGCCAGCAGCGTAGGGACAAATTCGGAGACCCAGTACTTC. As protein: CASSVGTNSETQYF.

This clonotype came up many times. This CDR3 is CAWGTGDYGYTF. The DNA of the CDR3 is TGTGCCTGGGGGACAGGGGACTATGGCTACACCTTC. This sequence joins TRBV30 and TRBJ1-2; 10 nucleotides line up with TRBD1. This CDR3 spans 12 amino acids. Losses at the gene ends were 5 bases for V and 3 bases for J; bases not matched to a gene: 0. Germline values: CDR1 GTSNPN, CDR2 SVGIG (reference sequence). Full variable domain (missing parts from reference TRBV30 and TRBJ1-2): SQTIHQWPATLVQPVGSPLSLECTVEGTSNPNLYWYRQAAGRGLQLLFYSVGIGQISSEVPQNLSASRPQDRQFILSSKKLLLSDSGFYLCAWGTGDYGYTFGSGTRLTVV.

This rearrangement joins TRBV20-1 to TRBJ2-2, with TRBD2 matching 8 bases. CDR1 DFQATT and CDR2 SNEGSKA come from the germline V gene (reference sequence). This CDR3 contains 16 residues. Trimming took 5 bases from V and 3 from J; bases not matched to a gene: 11. The CDR3 sequence is CSAQSTSADHTGELFF. The CDR3 DNA reads TGCAGTGCTCAATCGACTAGCGCGGACCACACCGGGGAGCTGTTTTTT.

The chain is built from TRBV6-2 or TRBV6-3 and TRBJ1-2; D is unclear. Trimming removed 6 bases at V and 3 bases at J, with 8 bases between. The CDR3 sequence is 12 residues long. From germline, CDR1 is MNHEY and CDR2 SVGEGT. The CDR3 DNA sequence: TGTGCCAGCAGGTTAAGGGACTATGGCTACACCTTC. This sequence encodes CASRLRDYGYTF.

The chain carries TRBV4-1 and TRBJ2-5; no clear D. The CDR3 extends over 15 amino acids. The germline CDR1 and CDR2 sequences are MGHRA and YSYEKL. V lost 7 bases and J 0 bases, leaving 15 bases between the germline ends. CDR3 in amino acids: CASNHLVGNQETQYF. CDR3 nucleotides: TGCGCCAGCAACCACCTTGTAGGGAACCAAGAGACCCAGTACTTC.

This chain joins TRBV5-1 and TRBJ2-5, with a weak D call TRBD2 (6 bases). Germline CDR1 is SGHRS and CDR2 is YFSETQ. This CDR3 spans 15 amino acids. V was pared by 0 bases and J by 3 bases, with 12 bases between. The CDR3 nucleotides are TGCGCCAGCAGCTTGGCCCCAGGCGGGGAAGAGACCCAGTACTTC. This encodes CASSLAPGGEETQYF.

This clonotype was observed a handful of times. The V and J genes are TRBV10-2 and TRBJ1-1, with a tentative D call TRBD1 (5 bases). V lost 9 bases and J lost 11, with 19 bases in between. The CDR3 extends over 12 amino acids. From germline, CDR1 is WSHSY and CDR2 SAAADI. The CDR3 DNA follows: TGCGCCAGTACGGACAACCGACCCCGGGCTTTCTTT. Protein sequence: CASTDNRPRAFF.

This rearrangement joins TRBV27 to TRBJ2-3; possibly TRBD1 for D (6 bases). CDR1 MNHEY and CDR2 SMNVEV come from the germline V gene (reference sequence). There are 17 residues in the CDR3. Trimming left V 5 bases short and J 6 bases short, with 24 bases between. CDR3 sequence (DNA): TGTGCCAGCAGTACGCTAGAAACAGGACAGCCAATGGATACGCAGTATTTT. Amino acids: CASSTLETGQPMDTQYF.

This clonotype was seen more than once but under ten times. The chain uses TRBV6-2 or TRBV6-3 and TRBJ1-1; D unresolved. Trimming removed 0 bases at V and 2 bases at J, with 7 bases between. From germline, CDR1 is MNHEY and CDR2 SVGEGT. CDR3 length equals 14 residues. The CDR3 DNA reads TGTGCCAGCAGTTACTCCCCTATAAACACTGAAGCTTTCTTT. Translating it yields CASSYSPINTEAFF.

The genes are TRBV3-1 and TRBJ2-3; 12 nucleotides align to TRBD2. The CDR3 is 16 residues long. Germline CDR1 LGHDT, CDR2 YNNKEL (reference sequence). Trimming cost V 6 bases and J 9 bases; bases outside gene matches: 13. The CDR3 DNA follows: TGTGCCAGCAGTCCCGACACTAGCGGGGGGTCTTTAACGCAGTATTTT. As protein: CASSPDTSGGSLTQYF.

This sequence joins TRBV12-3 or TRBV12-4 and TRBJ1-2, with a tentative D call TRBD1 (6 bases). This CDR3 is built from 16 residues. Between the trimmed V and J ends, which lost 2 bases and 3 bases, there was a span of 16 bases. The CDR3 spells CASSLLTTGGHYGYTF. CDR3 DNA sequence: TGTGCCAGCAGTTTATTAACGACAGGCGGACACTATGGCTACACCTTC.

This clonotype was detected only a few times. This chain uses TRBV9 with TRBJ2-1, with 9 bases matching TRBD2. Losses at the gene ends were 3 bases for V and 10 bases for J; bases not matched to a gene: 14. Looked up from germline, CDR1 is SGDLS and CDR2 is YYNGEE. CDR3 length equals 16 residues. The DNA of the CDR3 is TGTGCCAGCAGCGCCCACGTGCCTAGCGGGGCGGACGAGCAGTTCTTC. Encoded protein: CASSAHVPSGADEQFF.

The chain is built from TRBV5-4 and TRBJ1-2; D is unclear. V lost 4 bases and J 1 base, leaving 11 bases between the germline ends. The CDR3 has 14 amino acids. Germline CDR1 is SGHNT and CDR2 is YYREEE (reference sequence). In nucleotides, the CDR3 is TGTGCCAGCAGCACTCGGACGCTTAACTATGGCTACACCTTC. Encoded protein: CASSTRTLNYGYTF. The full variable domain, its missing parts supplied by reference TRBV5-4 and TRBJ1-2, is ETGVTQSPTHLIKTRGQQVTLRCSSQSGHNTVSWYQQALGQGPQFIFQYYREEENGRGNFPPRFSGLQFPNYSSELNVNALELDDSALYLCASSTRTLNYGYTFGSGTRLTVV.

In this sample, this clonotype turned up many times. V gene TRBV5-1 combines with J gene TRBJ2-1; D unclear. The V end lost 0 bases, the J end lost 3 bases, and 13 bases lay between the germline ends. Germline V gene data show CDR1 as SGHRS and CDR2 as YFSETQ. This CDR3 is built from 16 residues. CDR3 DNA: TGCGCCAGCAGCTTGGCCGACCAACTTAGCTACAATGAGCAGTTCTTC. Amino acid sequence: CASSLADQLSYNEQFF.

This clonotype was counted ten times or more. The chain is built from TRBV12-3 or TRBV12-4 and TRBJ2-1, with D perhaps TRBD1 (7 bases). Trimming took 5 bases from V and 3 from J, leaving 17 bases between them. This CDR3 spans 16 amino acids. CDR3 coding DNA: TGTGCCAGCAGTCCGAAGACAGGGACTTTCTACAATGAGCAGTTCTTC. Its protein product is CASSPKTGTFYNEQFF.

The gene calls are TRBV7-8 and TRBJ1-5, with D possibly TRBD1 on 5 matching bases. Trimming shortened V by 3 bases and J by 0 bases, and 15 bases separated the two germline ends. Germline assignment: CDR1 SGHVS and CDR2 FQNEAQ. This CDR3 region has 17 residues. CDR3 region: CASSLSRDVFSNQPQHF. The CDR3 DNA sequence: TGTGCCAGCAGCTTGTCCCGGGACGTTTTTAGCAATCAGCCCCAGCATTTT.

This clonotype has a count of ten or more. The chain combines TRBV2 with TRBJ2-2; D not certain. Per germline, CDR1 SNHLY and CDR2 FYNNEI. This CDR3 has 19 residues. Trimming took 7 bases from V and 5 from J, leaving 29 bases between them. Here the CDR3 DNA reads TGTGCCAGCAAAACGCCGAACCCGGACGGCCTCAAAACGACCGGGGAGCTGTTTTTT. This codes for CASKTPNPDGLKTTGELFF.

This clonotype was seen many times. The V and J genes are TRBV12-3 or TRBV12-4 and TRBJ1-1, with TRBD1 identical over 11 bases. Trimming cost V 4 bases and J 11 bases; bases outside gene matches: 9. CDR3 length equals 14 residues. This CDR3 reads CASSSTGQGARAFF. For the CDR3, the DNA is TGTGCCAGCAGTTCAACCGGACAGGGGGCACGGGCTTTCTTT.

Many counts were recorded for this clonotype. This chain uses TRBV5-1 with TRBJ2-7; 7 bases match TRBD1. The trim removed 3 bases at V and 1 base at J, leaving 4 bases unmatched. This CDR3 region has 14 residues. Looked up from germline, CDR1 is SGHRS and CDR2 is YFSETQ. The CDR3 region is CASSYGTASYEQYF. CDR3 nucleotide sequence: TGCGCCAGCAGCTATGGGACAGCATCCTACGAGCAGTACTTC.

This clonotype was recorded only once. The chain uses TRBV9 and TRBJ2-1, with unresolved D. This CDR3 is 16 amino acids long. Deletions cut 0 bases from V and 4 bases from J, with 14 bases between. Germline CDR1 is SGDLS and CDR2 is YYNGEE. DNA of the CDR3: TGTGCCAGCAGCGTAGGAGAGTTCGCCGCTTACAATGAGCAGTTCTTC. Translating gives CASSVGEFAAYNEQFF. Together with reference TRBV9 and TRBJ2-1, the CDR3 gives the full variable domain: DSGVTQTPKHLITATGQRVTLRCSPRSGDLSVYWYQQSLDQGLQFLIQYYNGEERAKGNILERFSAQQFPDLHSELNLSSLELGDSALYFCASSVGEFAAYNEQFFGPGTRLTVL.